This is a list of T cell receptor beta chains from one sample in a study of early T cells in non-severe SARS-CoV-2 infection. TCRdb reprocessed the 5' RACE reads via MiXCR and lists one record per CDR3 protein. In the table there are fewer than 50,000 distinct CDR3 sequences, roughly 6% of which are singletons. This specimen was whole blood, taken at baseline. These receptor sequences come from an adult who was a healthcare worker with PCR-confirmed SARS-CoV-2 infection or an uninfected control (not recorded which). The conserved cysteine and the conserved F or W are not part of the CDR3 here. D genes are given only for firm matches.

J gene,V gene,D gene,CDR3 protein
TRBJ1-5,TRBV28,.,ASSRPPAGIFWGQPQH
TRBJ2-1,TRBV6-5,TRBD2,ASRTGTSLGEQF
TRBJ1-2,TRBV25-1,TRBD1,ASSGTGGIYGYT
TRBJ2-1,TRBV7-2,.,ASSLLVFNEQF
TRBJ2-1,TRBV6-2/TRBV6-3,.,ASSYSPSDAYNEQF
TRBJ2-5,TRBV25-1,TRBD2,ASSELAGFQETQY
TRBJ1-2,TRBV10-1,.,ASSESPAKYGYT
TRBJ2-2,TRBV12-3/TRBV12-4,TRBD1,ASRVQGVRGELF
TRBJ1-1,TRBV7-9,TRBD1,ASRNDRVRTEAF
TRBJ2-5,TRBV5-1,.,ASSLAPGETQY
TRBJ2-7,TRBV11-2,TRBD1,ASSSPSGTGGTYEQY
TRBJ1-5,TRBV19,.,ASSVRNSNQPQH
TRBJ1-1,TRBV30,.,AWSWGGGATEAF
TRBJ1-6,TRBV25-1,.,ASSEFFEGSSYNSPLH
TRBJ2-2,TRBV5-1,.,ASSLEVSGELF
TRBJ1-5,TRBV20-1,.,SARVGRDQPQH
TRBJ1-2,TRBV19,.,ASSPSGARNYGYT
TRBJ1-1,TRBV5-1,.,ASSFSNTEAF
TRBJ2-1,TRBV19,.,ASSISGQSYNEQF
TRBJ2-4,TRBV28,.,ASSYSKNIQY
TRBJ2-1,TRBV7-9,.,ASSLLFGGS
TRBJ2-3,TRBV6-5,.,ASSYRAGPGRLTDTQY
TRBJ1-5,TRBV15,.,ATSRDQRPQPQH
TRBJ2-3,TRBV7-8,.,ASSIPNRESTDTQY
TRBJ1-3,TRBV7-9,.,ASSYSAGNTIY
TRBJ1-6,TRBV3-1,.,ASSQGLVGRSPLH
TRBJ1-1,TRBV28,.,ASSKGTSGSLNTEAF
TRBJ1-2,TRBV21-1,.,ATHSPTGPNYGYT
TRBJ2-7,TRBV19,.,ASMYSPNSYEQY
TRBJ1-2,TRBV28,.,ASRSGYGGYT
TRBJ2-7,TRBV30,.,AWSAGLLTYEQY
TRBJ2-7,TRBV10-3,.,ATAETSYEQY
TRBJ1-5,TRBV3-1,.,ASSRQGVQPQH
TRBJ2-2,TRBV6-1,TRBD2,ASSFLTSGEFTGELF
TRBJ2-1,TRBV12-3/TRBV12-4,.,ASRPGSGRGVNEQF
TRBJ2-3,TRBV4-3,.,ASSHFTDTQY
TRBJ2-2,TRBV19,TRBD2,ASSLLIAGAGELF
TRBJ1-1,TRBV18,TRBD1,ASSPDRDLEAF
TRBJ2-1,TRBV29-1,TRBD2,SVARGGSSYNEQF
TRBJ1-1,TRBV20-1,TRBD1,SAEGALAF
TRBJ1-3,TRBV20-1,.,SARLPTGYSGNTIY
TRBJ2-7,TRBV10-3,.,AISDVGNVGEQY
TRBJ1-1,TRBV11-2,TRBD1,ASSRTGGAYTEAF
TRBJ2-7,TRBV10-3,.,AISEEAVAYEQY
TRBJ1-2,TRBV19,.,ASSYIGTKGGYT
TRBJ1-1,TRBV18,TRBD1,ASSDLTGAYTEAF